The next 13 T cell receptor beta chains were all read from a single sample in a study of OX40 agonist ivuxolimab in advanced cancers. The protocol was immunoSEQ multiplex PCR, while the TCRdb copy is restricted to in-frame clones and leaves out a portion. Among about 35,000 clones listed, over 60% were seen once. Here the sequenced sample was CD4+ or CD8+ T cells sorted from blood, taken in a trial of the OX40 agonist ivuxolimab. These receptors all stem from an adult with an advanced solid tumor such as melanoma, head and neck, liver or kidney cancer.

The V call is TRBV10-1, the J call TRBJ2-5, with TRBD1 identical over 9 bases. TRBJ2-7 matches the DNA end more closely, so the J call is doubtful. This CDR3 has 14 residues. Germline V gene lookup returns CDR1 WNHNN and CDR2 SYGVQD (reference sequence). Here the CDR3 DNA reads TGCGCCAGCACAGCGGGACAGGGCCCCTACGAGCAGTACTTC. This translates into CASTAGQGPYEQYF.

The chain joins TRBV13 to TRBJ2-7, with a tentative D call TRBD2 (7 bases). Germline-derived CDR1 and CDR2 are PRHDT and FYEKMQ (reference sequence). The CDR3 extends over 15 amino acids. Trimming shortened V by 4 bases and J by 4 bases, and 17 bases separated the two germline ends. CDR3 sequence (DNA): TGTGCCAGCAGCTGGAAAGGGGGGGGCGGGTACGAGCAGTACTTC. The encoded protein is CASSWKGGGGYEQYF.

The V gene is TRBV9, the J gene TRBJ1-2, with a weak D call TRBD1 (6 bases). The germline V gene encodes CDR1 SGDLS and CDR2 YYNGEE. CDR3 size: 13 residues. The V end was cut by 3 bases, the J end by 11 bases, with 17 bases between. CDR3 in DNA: TGTGCCAGCAGCGCGGGTCCAGGGGAGGGGTACACCTTC. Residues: CASSAGPGEGYTF.

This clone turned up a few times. The CDR3 region is CASSEGQGRNQPQHF. The CDR3 DNA reads as TGTGCCAGTAGTGAGGGACAGGGCCGCAATCAGCCCCAGCATTTT. V usage is TRBV19 and J usage is TRBJ1-5, with TRBD1 identical over 9 bases. The ends lost 5 bases at V and 2 bases at J; junction bases unmatched: 4. Germline CDR1 reads LNHDA; CDR2 reads SQIVND (reference sequence). This CDR3 is built from 15 residues.

The CDR3 here is CASSFPGQEGYTF. The CDR3 DNA follows: TGTGCCAGCAGCTTTCCGGGACAAGAAGGCTACACCTTC. The V and J genes are TRBV7-9 and TRBJ1-2; D is perhaps TRBD1 (6 bases). Germline V gives CDR1 SEHNR, CDR2 FQNEAQ (reference sequence). Between the trimmed V and J ends, which lost 3 bases and 8 bases, there was a span of 13 bases. The CDR3 length is 13 residues.

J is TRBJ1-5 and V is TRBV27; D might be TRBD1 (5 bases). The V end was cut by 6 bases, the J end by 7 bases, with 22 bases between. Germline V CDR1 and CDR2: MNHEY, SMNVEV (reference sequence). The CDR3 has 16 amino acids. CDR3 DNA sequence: TGTGCCAGCAGGAAGGGAGGGCAGGGAGTGGGACAGCCCCAGCATTTT. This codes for CASRKGGQGVGQPQHF.

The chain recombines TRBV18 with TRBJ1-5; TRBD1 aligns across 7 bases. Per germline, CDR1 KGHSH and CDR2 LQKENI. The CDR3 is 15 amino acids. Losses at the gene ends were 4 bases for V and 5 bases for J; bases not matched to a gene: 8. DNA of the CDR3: TGTGCCAGCTCACACGTGACAGGGCGTGATCAGCCCCAGCATTTT. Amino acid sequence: CASSHVTGRDQPQHF.

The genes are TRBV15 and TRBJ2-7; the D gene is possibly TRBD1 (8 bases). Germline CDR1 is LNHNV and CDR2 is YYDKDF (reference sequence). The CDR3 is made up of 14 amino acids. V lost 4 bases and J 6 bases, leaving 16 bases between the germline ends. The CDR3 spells CATSIGTGGSEQYF. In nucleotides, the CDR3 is TGTGCCACCAGCATCGGGACAGGCGGGAGCGAGCAGTACTTC.

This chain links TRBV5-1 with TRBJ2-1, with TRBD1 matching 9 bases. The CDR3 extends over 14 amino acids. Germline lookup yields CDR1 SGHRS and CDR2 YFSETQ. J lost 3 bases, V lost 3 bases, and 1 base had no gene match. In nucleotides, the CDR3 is TGCGCCAGCAGCTCGGGACAGGGCTACAATGAGCAGTTCTTC. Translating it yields CASSSGQGYNEQFF.

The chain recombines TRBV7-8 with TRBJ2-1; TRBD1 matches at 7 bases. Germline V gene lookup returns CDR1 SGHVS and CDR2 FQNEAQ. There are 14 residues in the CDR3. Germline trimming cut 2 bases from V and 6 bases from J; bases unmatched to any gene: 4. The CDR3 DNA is TGTGCCAGCAGCTTATCAGGGGGTGTCAATGAGCAGTTCTTC. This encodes CASSLSGGVNEQFF.

The CDR3 DNA sequence: TGTGCCAGCAGCTCAGGGGGCGTCCACAATGAGCAGTTCTTC. Translated: CASSSGGVHNEQFF. This rearrangement joins TRBV7-9 to TRBJ2-1, with 8 bases identical to TRBD1. Germline lookup yields CDR1 SEHNR and CDR2 FQNEAQ (reference sequence). V lost 4 bases to trimming and J lost 5 bases; unmatched junction nucleotides: 4. There are 14 residues in the CDR3.

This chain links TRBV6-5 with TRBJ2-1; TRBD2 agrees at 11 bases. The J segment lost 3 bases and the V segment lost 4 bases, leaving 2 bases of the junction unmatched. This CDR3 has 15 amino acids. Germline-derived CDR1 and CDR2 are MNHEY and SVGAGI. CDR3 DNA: TGTGCCAGCAGTTTGACTAGCGGGGTCTACAATGAGCAGTTCTTC. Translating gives CASSLTSGVYNEQFF.

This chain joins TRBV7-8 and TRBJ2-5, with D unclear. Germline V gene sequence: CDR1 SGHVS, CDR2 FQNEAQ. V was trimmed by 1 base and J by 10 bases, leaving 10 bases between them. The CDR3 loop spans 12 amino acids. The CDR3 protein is CASSLEAASQYF. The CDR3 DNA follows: TGTGCCAGCAGCTTAGAGGCGGCGAGCCAGTACTTC.